The clone carrying this TCR beta chain was found many times. What it binds is not known. This entry belongs to a study of identical twins. Study results and caveats: A lower insertion count was a feature of abundant cord blood beta clonotypes, with no such feature in memory repertoires.

A universal primer site was added by template switching, and unique molecular identifiers were carried by the cDNA. TCRdb fed the 5' RACE reads into MiXCR, producing one record per CDR3 protein. Here the sample spans approximately 590,000 distinct CDR3 sequences, approximately 9.6% being singletons. The V end lost 7 bases, the J end lost 6 bases, and 11 bases lay between the germline ends. This CDR3 is 11 amino acids long. The germline V gene encodes CDR1 SQVTM and CDR2 ANQGSEA. This same sample was also taken into another study, of yellow fever vaccine responses in identical twins.

The clonotype comes from a woman between 18 and 29 years old in good health. This chain connects TRBV29-1 to TRBJ2-3; either TRBD1 or TRBD2 may fit D (5 bases each). Input material: PBMCs. DNA of the CDR3: TGCAGCGGGGGAGAGGGGGATACGCAGTATTTT. Its protein product is CSGGEGDTQYF.